The next 13 T cell receptor beta chains were all read from a single sample in a study of breast tumors, draining lymph nodes, adjacent tissues. Axillary draining lymph nodes of breast cancer patients supplied the node samples. TCRdb reanalysed the multiplex PCR reads using MiXCR and keeps one entry per CDR3 protein. The repertoire holds approximately 150,000 distinct CDR3 sequences, 25% to 40% seen once, with less than 4% in the top ten. The specimen sequenced was axillary lymph node tissue. The source is a female donor with breast cancer. Some clones in this sample may be carry-over from other donors' samples.

In its sample, this clonotype was seen many times. V is TRBV6-1 and J is TRBJ2-2; possibly TRBD2 for D (6 bases). V was shortened by 8 bases and J by 0 bases, with 10 bases between the two germline ends. The CDR3 is made up of 14 amino acids. CDR1 MNHNS and CDR2 SASEGT come from the germline V gene. The CDR3 loop is CASGRTSNTGELFF. The CDR3 nucleotides read TGTGCCAGCGGGAGGACGTCGAACACCGGGGAGCTGTTTTTT.

The chain couples TRBV4-1 to TRBJ2-2, with 9 bases aligning to TRBD2. The junction had 14 bases not matched to a gene; V was cut back by 5 bases and J by 10 bases. Germline CDR1 reads MGHRA; CDR2 reads YSYEKL. The CDR3 length is 16 residues. CDR3 protein: CASSANAGGNNEELFF. The DNA for the CDR3 is TGCGCCAGCAGCGCGAACGCGGGAGGGAATAATGAGGAGCTGTTTTTT.

The sample holds many counts of this clonotype. The chain employs TRBV2 and TRBJ1-2; unclear D gene. The CDR3 is 15 residues long. V lost 6 bases and J 6 bases, leaving 20 bases between the germline ends. The germline CDR1 and CDR2 sequences are SNHLY and FYNNEI. For the CDR3, the DNA is TGTGCCAGCAGCCAAGGGTACCCGCGGGGTGATGGCTACACCTTC. Its protein is CASSQGYPRGDGYTF.

This clonotype was recorded at least ten times. This rearrangement joins TRBV7-2 to TRBJ2-1, with 8 positions matching TRBD2. Germline V CDR1 and CDR2: SGHTA, FQGNSA. The ends lost 1 base at V and 6 bases at J; junction bases unmatched: 8. This CDR3 spans 16 amino acids. CDR3 loop: CASSLGAAGVRNEQFF. DNA for the CDR3: TGTGCCAGCAGCTTAGGGGCAGCGGGAGTACGCAATGAGCAGTTCTTC.

Regarding this clonotype: The junction shows a germline mismatch at one end, possibly a read error. The chain uses TRBV4-3 and TRBJ1-3, with TRBD1 matching over 7 bases. CDR3 size: 15 residues. Germline CDR1 is LGHNA and CDR2 is YSLEER. The CDR3 DNA sequence: TGCGCCAGCAGCCCCAGGGGGAGCTCTGGAGACACCATATATTTT. It yields the protein CASSPRGSSGDTIYF.

Notes on this clonotype: Being one base from a much bigger clone, this may be a read error. This rearrangement joins TRBV6-5 to TRBJ1-3, with D unresolved. This CDR3 has 17 residues. V lost 4 bases, J lost 1 base, and 17 bases lay in between. The germline gives CDR1 MNHEY, CDR2 SVGAGI. The CDR3 nucleotides are TGTGCCAGCAGTTCCTCGACCGGCCTGGGATCTGGAAACACCATATATTTT. Residues: CASSSSTGLGSGNTIYF.

The chain joins TRBV2 to TRBJ2-5; D perhaps matches TRBD1 (6 bases). V lost 6 bases to trimming and J lost 2 bases, with 10 bases between them. Germline V gene sequence: CDR1 SNHLY, CDR2 FYNNEI. CDR3 length equals 13 residues. DNA of the CDR3: TGTGCCAGCAGGGCGGACAGACAAGAGACCCAGTACTTC. Protein product: CASRADRQETQYF.

This clonotype has at least ten counts. The rearrangement joins TRBV4-1 to TRBJ1-2; 9 bases map to TRBD1. With 4 bases clipped from V and 3 bases from J, the junction kept 3 bases outside the gene matches. CDR1 is MGHRA and CDR2 is YSYEKL in the germline V gene. The CDR3 runs 14 residues. CDR3 in DNA: TGCGCCAGCAGCCGCCGGGACAGGGACTATGGCTACACCTTC. The encoded protein is CASSRRDRDYGYTF.

There are many counts of this clonotype. The chain has TRBV19 and TRBJ2-7; TRBD2 is a possible D gene (6 bases). The CDR3 runs 12 residues. Trimming removed 10 bases from V and 0 bases from J, with 10 bases in between. Germline V lookup: CDR1 LNHDA, CDR2 SQIVND (reference sequence). The CDR3 is CAKRDFSYEQYF. CDR3 sequence (DNA): TGTGCCAAACGGGACTTCTCCTACGAGCAGTACTTC.

As to this clonotype: This may stem from a read error, because a much larger clone lies one nucleotide away. The rearrangement joins TRBV28 to TRBJ2-7, with unresolved D. The CDR3 consists of 14 residues. Germline V lookup: CDR1 MDHEN, CDR2 SYDVKM. CDR3 protein: CASNGGQSSHEQYF. The CDR3 nucleotides read TGTGCCAGCAACGGTGGTCAGAGCTCCCACGAGCAGTACTTC. The full variable domain, in which reference TRBV28 and TRBJ2-7 provide the parts outside the CDR3, is DVKVTQSSRYLVKRTGEKVFLECVQDMDHENMFWYRQDPGLGLRLIYFSYDVKMKEKGDIPEGYSVSREKKERFSLILESASTNQTSMYLCASNGGQSSHEQYFGPGTRLTVT.

This clonotype has only a few counts. The V and J genes are TRBV3-1 and TRBJ1-1; perhaps TRBD1 as D (6 bases). In germline, CDR1 is LGHDT, CDR2 YNNKEL (reference sequence). The CDR3 is made up of 14 amino acids. V lost 4 bases and J 1 base, leaving 10 bases between the germline ends. CDR3 nucleotides: TGTGCCAGCAGCCTCACAGGGTGGAACACTGAAGCTTTCTTT. Protein: CASSLTGWNTEAFF.

With respect to this clonotype: One base away lies a much larger clone, so this may be a sequencing read error. A read error is likely, as this CDR3 ends without the conserved phenylalanine or tryptophan. The chain combines TRBV5-6 with TRBJ2-2; D not resolved. The germline CDR1 and CDR2 sequences are SGHDT and YYEEEE. V was trimmed by 2 bases and J by 0 bases, leaving 8 bases between them. The CDR3 is 15 amino acids. This CDR3 is CASSFSSANTGELFS. CDR3 bases: TGTGCCAGCAGCTTTAGCAGCGCGAACACCGGGGAGCTGTTTTCT.

This clonotype was observed at least ten times. CDR3 nucleotides: TGCGCCAGCAGCCTTTTGGGGGGTAACACCGGGGAGCTGTTTTTT. Its translation: CASSLLGGNTGELFF. The chain employs TRBV4-1 and TRBJ2-2, with TRBD2 as a possible D gene (6 bases). CDR1 is MGHRA and CDR2 is YSYEKL in the germline V gene. V lost 4 bases and J 2 bases, leaving 11 bases between the germline ends. The CDR3 consists of 15 residues.